The 16 T cell receptor beta chains presented below share a single source sample, sequenced in a study of technical replicates of blood from a few donors. Generated by immunoSEQ multiplex PCR, the TCRdb table keeps only in-frame clones and is missing some. The table records tens of thousands of clones, 90% to 98% of them present only once. The sequencing sample was made of T cells isolated from PBMCs. Every receptor here comes from a human donor in good health.

This chain uses TRBV15 with TRBJ2-5; 7 bases are a match to TRBD1. J gave up 2 bases and V 4 bases, and 10 bases lay outside the gene matches. CDR3 length equals 16 residues. Per germline, CDR1 LNHNV and CDR2 YYDKDF (reference sequence). This chain's CDR3 is CATSKDRPGPQETQYF. As DNA, the CDR3 is TGTGCCACCAGCAAGGACAGGCCGGGGCCTCAAGAGACCCAGTACTTC.

The J gene is TRBJ2-7, the V gene TRBV9, with 10 nucleotides matching TRBD2. The CDR3 has 16 residues. V was clipped by 4 bases and J by 0 bases; unmatched bases: 7. Germline V gene sequence: CDR1 SGDLS, CDR2 YYNGEE. The CDR3, as DNA: TGTGCCAGCAGCCCAGGGAGGACTAGCGGCTCCTACGAGCAGTACTTC. Translating gives CASSPGRTSGSYEQYF.

The chain couples TRBV6-5 to TRBJ2-5; TRBD2 is a possible D gene (7 bases). Germline V CDR1 and CDR2: MNHEY, SVGAGI. The CDR3 length is 15 residues. Trimming took 5 bases from V and 4 from J, leaving 17 bases between them. CDR3 loop: CASSLKTGRAETQYF. The CDR3 DNA sequence: TGTGCCAGCAGTCTAAAAACAGGGAGGGCAGAGACCCAGTACTTC.

The rearrangement uses TRBV5-1 and TRBJ1-2; D unclear. Germline values: CDR1 SGHRS, CDR2 YFSETQ. The CDR3 is 14 amino acids. V lost 0 bases and J 0 bases, leaving 6 bases between the germline ends. The CDR3 DNA reads TGCGCCAGCAGCTTGGCCACTGCTAACTATGGCTACACCTTC. It specifies CASSLATANYGYTF.

The V call is TRBV19, the J call TRBJ1-3; perhaps TRBD1 as D (6 bases). The V and J ends lost 1 base and 3 bases respectively, with 13 bases between them. Germline assignment: CDR1 LNHDA and CDR2 SQIVND (reference sequence). CDR3 length: 16 amino acids. The CDR3 DNA follows: TGTGCCAGTAGTATAGTGGGACAAGGAGGTGGAAACACCATATATTTT. This sequence encodes CASSIVGQGGGNTIYF.

The chain combines TRBV6-5 with TRBJ1-5; D is undetermined. CDR1 and CDR2 (germline): MNHEY, SVGAGI. The CDR3 spans 14 residues. V shed 2 bases and J shed 9 bases, with 14 bases lying between them. Written as DNA, the CDR3 is TGTGCCAGCAGTTACCTTGACCCGGCGGGGCCCCAGCATTTT. Translated, it gives CASSYLDPAGPQHF.

The chain uses TRBV5-1 and TRBJ2-1, with a possible D match to TRBD1 (6 bases). Germline CDR1 and CDR2: SGHRS and YFSETQ. The CDR3 totals 15 residues. V lost 1 base and J 6 bases, leaving 14 bases between the germline ends. CDR3 sequence reads: CASSLYVVGGNEQFF. As DNA, the CDR3 is TGCGCCAGCAGCTTGTACGTAGTAGGGGGCAATGAGCAGTTCTTC.

This clone was recorded once. This chain links TRBV25-1 with TRBJ2-7; 9 positions match TRBD2. Germline assignment: CDR1 MGHDK and CDR2 SYGVNS. The length of the CDR3 is 15 residues. The trim removed 4 bases at V and 6 bases at J, leaving 10 bases unmatched. CDR3 bases: TGTGCCAGCAGTGCACTCTTAGCGGGGGATGTCGAGCAGTACTTC. Amino acid sequence: CASSALLAGDVEQYF.

The V gene is TRBV11-3, the J gene TRBJ2-1; 8 bases are a match to TRBD2. CDR1 and CDR2 from the germline V gene are SGHNT and YENEEA. Germline trimming cut 4 bases from V and 6 bases from J; bases unmatched to any gene: 8. The CDR3 loop spans 15 amino acids. The CDR3 here is CASSSYGLAGNEQFF. In nucleotides, the CDR3 is TGTGCCAGCAGCTCTTACGGACTAGCAGGCAATGAGCAGTTCTTC.

J is TRBJ1-2 and V is TRBV30; possible D gene TRBD1, 6 bases. The germline V gene has CDR1 GTSNPN and CDR2 SVGIG (reference sequence). The CDR3 has 14 amino acids. Trimming took off 5 bases at V and 0 bases at J, with 13 bases between the two ends. The CDR3 DNA sequence: TGTGCCTGGGATGGACAGTCCTCTAACTATGGCTACACCTTC. As protein: CAWDGQSSNYGYTF.

The chain joins TRBV18 to TRBJ1-1, with 7 bases matching TRBD1. CDR1 and CDR2 (germline): KGHSH, LQKENI. The CDR3 contains 13 residues. V lost 6 bases and J lost 8; bases outside the gene matches: 9. The CDR3, as DNA: TGTGCCAGCTCCCTTGTCGCACAGGGGGAAGCTTTCTTT. Translating it yields CASSLVAQGEAFF.

The CDR3 DNA is TGCGCCAGCAGCCAAGCGGAGGGATCTAACACTGAAGCTTTCTTT. Translating it yields CASSQAEGSNTEAFF. This chain joins TRBV4-1 and TRBJ1-1; D not resolved. The germline gives CDR1 MGHRA, CDR2 YSYEKL. This CDR3 is built from 15 residues. V lost 1 base and J lost 2, with 11 bases in between.

The gene calls are TRBV18 and TRBJ2-3, with D unclear. CDR1 KGHSH and CDR2 LQKENI come from the germline V gene. Trimming pared 3 bases from V and 3 bases from J, leaving 16 bases between. The CDR3 totals 16 residues. CDR3 protein: CASSPRLLNGTDTQYF. For the CDR3, the DNA is TGTGCCAGCTCACCGAGACTCTTAAATGGGACAGATACGCAGTATTTT. The full variable domain, its missing parts supplied by reference TRBV18 and TRBJ2-3, is NAGVMQNPRHLVRRRGQEARLRCSPMKGHSHVYWYRQLPEEGLKFMVYLQKENIIDESGMPKERFSAEFPKEGPSILRIQQVVRGDSAAYFCASSPRLLNGTDTQYFGPGTRLTVL.

The CDR3 loop reads CASSEQGGLASGANVLTF. In nucleotides, the CDR3 is TGTGCCAGCTCCGAGCAAGGGGGCTTAGCCTCTGGGGCCAACGTCCTGACTTTC. V usage is TRBV18 and J usage is TRBJ2-6; 7 nucleotides agree with TRBD1. This CDR3 has 18 residues. Germline V gene data show CDR1 as KGHSH and CDR2 as LQKENI. V shed 6 bases and J 0 bases; nucleotides not matched to a gene: 11.

Here the CDR3 DNA reads TGCGCCAGCAGCCAGGGGCGGGGACCTACTTTCACAGATACGCAGTATTTT. Residues: CASSQGRGPTFTDTQYF. This sequence joins TRBV4-1 and TRBJ2-3, with D maybe TRBD2 (6 bases). V was shortened by 3 bases and J by 2 bases, with 18 bases between the two germline ends. This CDR3 comprises 17 residues. Per the germline V gene, CDR1 is MGHRA and CDR2 is YSYEKL.

This chain connects TRBV6-5 to TRBJ1-1, with a possible D match to TRBD1 (5 bases). Germline V CDR1 and CDR2: MNHEY, SVGAGI. V was trimmed by 2 bases and J by 11 bases, leaving 12 bases between them. The length of the CDR3 is 12 residues. The CDR3 coding sequence is TGTGCCAGCAGTTACACGGGGGGTAAGGCTTTCTTT. Amino acid sequence: CASSYTGGKAFF.